Sequencing of this TCR beta chain was carried out in a study of blood T cell repertoires in COVID-19. Study-level background: PBMCs, B-cell-depleted T cells, or T cells provided the cDNA or gDNA that made up the material.

TCRdb keeps only in-frame clones here, not all; method: immunoSEQ multiplex PCR. Here the sample spans approximately 200,000 clones, less than 90% being singletons. The CDR3 totals 15 residues. CDR1 and CDR2 from the germline V gene are SGHVS and FQNEAQ. V shed 5 bases, J shed 7 bases, and the junction held 13 bases outside the gene matches. The specimen was peripheral blood. This chain uses TRBV7-8 with TRBJ1-2; TRBD1 aligns across 7 bases. This TCR was recovered from a man in his 70s with acute or convalescent COVID-19. CDR3 amino acids: CASSQEGAKWGGYTF. CDR3 nucleotides: TGTGCCAGCAGCCAAGAGGGGGCAAAATGGGGTGGCTACACCTTC.